This is a list of T cell receptor beta chains from one sample in a study of blood T cell repertoires in COVID-19. Measured with immunoSEQ multiplex PCR; TCRdb has only the in-frame clones, and not every one. The sample has about 190,000 clones, about 82% seen once. Sample: peripheral blood. These receptors all come from a woman aged 25-40 years with acute or convalescent COVID-19. The CDR3 runs from the conserved cysteine through the conserved F or W. Fields, in order: clone size, V gene, D gene, J gene, CDR3 DNA, CDR3 protein. A D gene is named only where the DNA matches it firmly. Size values are once, few and many counts, or a class for expanded clones, and some rows have none.

clone_size: NA; v_call: TRBV12-3/TRBV12-4; d_call: NA; j_call: TRBJ2-1; cdr3_nt: TGTGCCAGCAGTCTCCACAATGAGCAGTTCTTC; cdr3_aa: CASSLHNEQFF
clone_size: NA; v_call: TRBV7-2; d_call: NA; j_call: TRBJ2-7; cdr3_nt: TGTGCCAGCAGCTTAGATGACAGACTCTACGAGCAGTACTTC; cdr3_aa: CASSLDDRLYEQYF
clone_size: NA; v_call: TRBV28; d_call: NA; j_call: TRBJ2-3; cdr3_nt: TGTGCCACCCAGGATGGGAGCACAGATACGCAGTATTTT; cdr3_aa: CATQDGSTDTQYF
clone_size: NA; v_call: TRBV27; d_call: TRBD2; j_call: TRBJ2-2; cdr3_nt: TGTGCCAGCAGTTTCTCCCCCTATAGGAGTAGCGGGAGGGCAGGCACCGGGGAGCTGTTTTTT; cdr3_aa: CASSFSPYRSSGRAGTGELFF
clone_size: few; v_call: TRBV29-1; d_call: TRBD1; j_call: TRBJ1-2; cdr3_nt: TGCAGCGTACGGACAGGGTGGGATGGCTACACCTTC; cdr3_aa: CSVRTGWDGYTF
clone_size: NA; v_call: TRBV18; d_call: TRBD1; j_call: TRBJ1-2; cdr3_nt: TGTGCCAGCTCACCGACAGGGAGTGGCTACACCTTC; cdr3_aa: CASSPTGSGYTF
clone_size: NA; v_call: TRBV30; d_call: NA; j_call: TRBJ1-2; cdr3_nt: TGTGCCTGGAGCTCGGACACCCTCCTCACCAAGGGCTACACCTTC; cdr3_aa: CAWSSDTLLTKGYTF
clone_size: NA; v_call: TRBV7-8; d_call: NA; j_call: TRBJ1-6; cdr3_nt: TGTGCCAGCAGCCCATCCAGGGTCGATTCACCCCTCCACTTT; cdr3_aa: CASSPSRVDSPLHF
clone_size: once; v_call: TRBV6-1; d_call: NA; j_call: TRBJ1-1; cdr3_nt: TGTGCCAGCAGTGAACTTGCTGAAGCTTTCTTT; cdr3_aa: CASSELAEAFF
clone_size: NA; v_call: TRBV24-1; d_call: TRBD2; j_call: TRBJ2-1; cdr3_nt: TGTGCCACCAGTGATAGTTGGGGACTACCTACCTACAATGAGCAGTTCTTC; cdr3_aa: CATSDSWGLPTYNEQFF
clone_size: NA; v_call: TRBV29-1; d_call: TRBD1; j_call: TRBJ1-1; cdr3_nt: TGCAGCGGGTGCAGGGGGCCTGGTACTGAAGCTTTCTTT; cdr3_aa: CSGCRGPGTEAFF
clone_size: NA; v_call: TRBV27; d_call: TRBD1; j_call: TRBJ1-2; cdr3_nt: TGTGCCAGCCGGACAGGGGCGCGTGGCTACACCTTC; cdr3_aa: CASRTGARGYTF
clone_size: NA; v_call: TRBV12-3/TRBV12-4; d_call: TRBD1; j_call: TRBJ1-1; cdr3_nt: TGTGCCAGCAGAAGACAGGGGAACACTGAAGCTTTCTTT; cdr3_aa: CASRRQGNTEAFF
clone_size: NA; v_call: TRBV7-2; d_call: TRBD2; j_call: TRBJ2-1; cdr3_nt: TGTGCCAGCACCCAGCGGGGGGGCAGATACAATGAGCAGTTCTTC; cdr3_aa: CASTQRGGRYNEQFF
clone_size: NA; v_call: TRBV29-1; d_call: NA; j_call: TRBJ2-5; cdr3_nt: TGCAGCGTTGAAGAGCCAGGGGTAGAGACCCAGTACTTC; cdr3_aa: CSVEEPGVETQYF
clone_size: NA; v_call: TRBV6-5; d_call: TRBD1; j_call: TRBJ1-2; cdr3_nt: TGTGCCAGCAGGCCGACAGGGACCACTAACTATGGCTACACCTTC; cdr3_aa: CASRPTGTTNYGYTF
clone_size: NA; v_call: TRBV6-4; d_call: TRBD1; j_call: TRBJ1-4; cdr3_nt: TGTGCCACCTTACAGGGGGCGCGGAATGAAAAACTGTTTTTT; cdr3_aa: CATLQGARNEKLFF
clone_size: NA; v_call: TRBV7-2; d_call: TRBD1; j_call: TRBJ1-1; cdr3_nt: TGTGCCAGCAGCCCAAGACAGGGGGCAAACACTGAAGCTTTCTTT; cdr3_aa: CASSPRQGANTEAFF
clone_size: NA; v_call: TRBV3-1/TRBV3-2; d_call: TRBD1; j_call: TRBJ2-7; cdr3_nt: TGTGCCAGCAGCCCTACCGGGACAGGTTACTACGAGCAGTACTTC; cdr3_aa: CASSPTGTGYYEQYF
clone_size: NA; v_call: TRBV6-5; d_call: NA; j_call: TRBJ1-2; cdr3_nt: TGTGCCAGCACTAAGGGAGGGATAGGCTACACCTTC; cdr3_aa: CASTKGGIGYTF
clone_size: NA; v_call: TRBV11-2; d_call: NA; j_call: TRBJ2-7; cdr3_nt: TGTGCCAGCAGCCTCGGCGCACAAAGAGGCGAGCAGTACTTC; cdr3_aa: CASSLGAQRGEQYF
clone_size: NA; v_call: TRBV7-2; d_call: TRBD1; j_call: TRBJ1-2; cdr3_nt: TGTGCCAGCAGCCGGGACAGGGTGGACTATGGCTACACCTTC; cdr3_aa: CASSRDRVDYGYTF
clone_size: few; v_call: TRBV19; d_call: TRBD2; j_call: TRBJ2-1; cdr3_nt: TGTGCCAGTACAGGGCTAGCGGGAGTATCGAATGAGCAGTTCTTC; cdr3_aa: CASTGLAGVSNEQFF
clone_size: NA; v_call: TRBV7-9; d_call: TRBD2; j_call: TRBJ2-2; cdr3_nt: TGTGCCAGCAGCGCAAAGGGAGGGGCCAACACCGGGGAGCTGTTTTTT; cdr3_aa: CASSAKGGANTGELFF
clone_size: NA; v_call: TRBV5-6; d_call: TRBD1; j_call: TRBJ1-5; cdr3_nt: TGTGCCAGCAGCTCCAGGGACAGGGGGCTAGGTCAGCCCCAGCATTTT; cdr3_aa: CASSSRDRGLGQPQHF
clone_size: NA; v_call: TRBV18; d_call: NA; j_call: TRBJ2-7; cdr3_nt: TGTGCCAGCTCCACCGGGTCTAGGCCCCACGAGCAGTACTTC; cdr3_aa: CASSTGSRPHEQYF
clone_size: NA; v_call: TRBV4-3; d_call: TRBD2; j_call: TRBJ2-3; cdr3_nt: TGCGCCAGCAGCCGAACGGGGAAGGTAGCGGGAACAGATACGCAGTATTTT; cdr3_aa: CASSRTGKVAGTDTQYF
clone_size: once; v_call: TRBV4-3; d_call: NA; j_call: TRBJ2-1; cdr3_nt: TGCGCCAGCAGCCAAGATCTAGGCCCCCGAGTCGCTGAGCAGTTCTTC; cdr3_aa: CASSQDLGPRVAEQFF
clone_size: NA; v_call: TRBV6-2/TRBV6-3; d_call: NA; j_call: TRBJ2-7; cdr3_nt: TGTGCCAGCAGTTACTCGACACCGCCGGAGCAGTACTTC; cdr3_aa: CASSYSTPPEQYF
clone_size: NA; v_call: TRBV7-7; d_call: TRBD1; j_call: TRBJ2-3; cdr3_nt: TGTGGCTGCTGGGGACAGGGAACAGATACGCAGTATTTT; cdr3_aa: CGCWGQGTDTQYF
clone_size: NA; v_call: TRBV27; d_call: NA; j_call: TRBJ2-2; cdr3_nt: TGTGCCAGCAGCCCATTCCGGGTCGGGGAGCTGTTTTTT; cdr3_aa: CASSPFRVGELFF
clone_size: medium-sized; v_call: TRBV4-2; d_call: NA; j_call: TRBJ1-1; cdr3_nt: TGTGCCAGCAGCCAAACCGAGATTAATGAAGCTTTCTTT; cdr3_aa: CASSQTEINEAFF
clone_size: NA; v_call: TRBV20-1; d_call: NA; j_call: TRBJ1-4; cdr3_nt: TGCAGTGCTAGTAAAGGGGGAACTAATGAAAAACTGTTTTTT; cdr3_aa: CSASKGGTNEKLFF
clone_size: NA; v_call: TRBV7-2; d_call: NA; j_call: TRBJ1-2; cdr3_nt: TGTGCCAGCAGCTTAATTGAAGGGAGGAGCGGCTACACCTTC; cdr3_aa: CASSLIEGRSGYTF
clone_size: NA; v_call: TRBV15; d_call: TRBD1; j_call: TRBJ1-2; cdr3_nt: TGTGCCACCAGCAGAGATGGGACAGGATATGGCTACACCTTC; cdr3_aa: CATSRDGTGYGYTF
clone_size: NA; v_call: TRBV6-2/TRBV6-3; d_call: TRBD1; j_call: TRBJ2-2; cdr3_nt: TGTGCCAGCAGTTTTTACGCTACGGGACAGGGGGTCACCGGGGAGCTGTTTTTT; cdr3_aa: CASSFYATGQGVTGELFF
clone_size: NA; v_call: TRBV6-5; d_call: NA; j_call: TRBJ2-3; cdr3_nt: TGTGCCAGCAGTTACTCGCCTTCTGACAGGATCGTTTTT; cdr3_aa: CASSYSPSDRIVF
clone_size: NA; v_call: TRBV29-1; d_call: TRBD1; j_call: TRBJ1-5; cdr3_nt: TGCAGCGTCAAGACAGGGGTCGGTCAGCCCCAGCATTTT; cdr3_aa: CSVKTGVGQPQHF
clone_size: NA; v_call: TRBV27; d_call: NA; j_call: TRBJ1-1; cdr3_nt: TGTGCCAGCAGTTTTGAAAACAGGGTCACTGAAGCTTTCTTT; cdr3_aa: CASSFENRVTEAFF
clone_size: NA; v_call: TRBV9; d_call: NA; j_call: TRBJ1-1; cdr3_nt: TGTGCCAGCAGCAAACTGGACAGACAAACTGAAGCTTTCTTT; cdr3_aa: CASSKLDRQTEAFF
clone_size: NA; v_call: TRBV5-1; d_call: NA; j_call: TRBJ1-1; cdr3_nt: TGCGCCAGCTCCCCCCGGGGGGCTTGGATGAACACTGAAGCTTTCTTT; cdr3_aa: CASSPRGAWMNTEAFF
clone_size: few; v_call: TRBV11-2; d_call: NA; j_call: TRBJ1-4; cdr3_nt: TGTGCCAGCAGCCCTAATCGGGTTTGGGAAAAACTGTTTTTT; cdr3_aa: CASSPNRVWEKLFF
clone_size: NA; v_call: TRBV10-2; d_call: NA; j_call: TRBJ1-2; cdr3_nt: TGCGCCAGCAGTGAGCTATCCACTACTAACTATGGCTACACCTTC; cdr3_aa: CASSELSTTNYGYTF
clone_size: NA; v_call: TRBV5-1; d_call: NA; j_call: TRBJ2-7; cdr3_nt: TGCGCCAGCAGCTTGAGGTCGGCCAGGGGCAACGAGCAGTACTTC; cdr3_aa: CASSLRSARGNEQYF
clone_size: few; v_call: TRBV10-3; d_call: NA; j_call: TRBJ1-1; cdr3_nt: TGTGCCATCAGCTCCCCCCGGGGCACTGAAGCTTTCTTT; cdr3_aa: CAISSPRGTEAFF
clone_size: NA; v_call: TRBV7-2; d_call: TRBD2; j_call: TRBJ2-1; cdr3_nt: TGTGCCAGCAGCAGGCGGCGGGAGGGCCTTAGAGAGCAGTTCTTC; cdr3_aa: CASSRRREGLREQFF
clone_size: few; v_call: TRBV6-4; d_call: TRBD1; j_call: TRBJ2-1; cdr3_nt: TGTGCCAGCAGTGACGGGGACAGCAATGAGCAGTTCTTC; cdr3_aa: CASSDGDSNEQFF
clone_size: NA; v_call: TRBV2; d_call: NA; j_call: TRBJ2-3; cdr3_nt: TGTGCCAGCAGCGTAGACAGGCCACCCACAGATACGCAGTATTTT; cdr3_aa: CASSVDRPPTDTQYF
clone_size: NA; v_call: TRBV5-1; d_call: TRBD1; j_call: TRBJ2-7; cdr3_nt: TGCGCCAGCAGCGGGGGACAGACACGAACCTACGAGCAGTACTTC; cdr3_aa: CASSGGQTRTYEQYF
clone_size: NA; v_call: TRBV11-1; d_call: NA; j_call: TRBJ1-6; cdr3_nt: TGTGCCAGCAGCCCACAGGGTTTTGGCTCACCCCTCCACTTT; cdr3_aa: CASSPQGFGSPLHF
clone_size: NA; v_call: TRBV6-5; d_call: NA; j_call: TRBJ1-2; cdr3_nt: TGTGCCAGCAGGGCACCAAACTATGGCTACACCTTC; cdr3_aa: CASRAPNYGYTF
clone_size: NA; v_call: TRBV10-1; d_call: NA; j_call: TRBJ2-2; cdr3_nt: TGCGCCAGCAGTTTCGCCGGGGAGCTGTTTTTT; cdr3_aa: CASSFAGELFF
clone_size: NA; v_call: TRBV7-9; d_call: TRBD2; j_call: TRBJ2-7; cdr3_nt: TGTGCCAGCAGCCTTCTTAGCGGGAGGGCCGCCGAGCAGTACTTC; cdr3_aa: CASSLLSGRAAEQYF